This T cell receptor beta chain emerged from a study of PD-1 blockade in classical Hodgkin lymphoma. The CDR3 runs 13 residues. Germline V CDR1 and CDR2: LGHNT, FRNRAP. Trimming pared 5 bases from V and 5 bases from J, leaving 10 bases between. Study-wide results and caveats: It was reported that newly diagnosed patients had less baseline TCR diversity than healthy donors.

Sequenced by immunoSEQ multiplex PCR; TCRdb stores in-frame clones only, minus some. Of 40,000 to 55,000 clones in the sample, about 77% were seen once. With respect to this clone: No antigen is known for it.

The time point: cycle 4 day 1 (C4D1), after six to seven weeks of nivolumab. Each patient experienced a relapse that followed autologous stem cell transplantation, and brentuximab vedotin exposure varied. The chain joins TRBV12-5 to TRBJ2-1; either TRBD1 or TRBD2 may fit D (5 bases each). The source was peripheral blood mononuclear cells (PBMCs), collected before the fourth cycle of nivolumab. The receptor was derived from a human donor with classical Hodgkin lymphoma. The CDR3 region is CASGRDPNNEQFF. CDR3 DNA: TGTGCTAGTGGTAGGGACCCGAACAATGAGCAGTTCTTC.